The entry that follows covers one TCR beta chain sequence. The entry originates in a study of blood T cell repertoires in COVID-19. Study as a whole: Samples came from the United States, Italy and Spain, spanning acute and convalescent COVID-19. T cells, B-cell-depleted T cells, or PBMCs supplied cDNA or gDNA.

Germline trimming cut 2 bases from V and 3 bases from J; bases unmatched to any gene: 1. Per germline, CDR1 SGHKS and CDR2 YYEKEE (reference sequence). The CDR3 length is 13 residues. Clinical history as reported by participants underpinned cohort assignment. TCRdb's copy holds only in-frame clones and misses some; the assay was immunoSEQ multiplex PCR. The sample carries approximately 490,000 clones, less than 90% recorded once. J is TRBJ1-1 and V is TRBV5-5; TRBD1 matches at 7 bases. The material sequenced was PBMCs or T cells enriched from blood (not recorded which). The receptor comes from a woman in her sixties or seventies who had recovered from COVID-19. CDR3: CASSFTGDTEAFF. Written as DNA, the CDR3 is TGTGCCAGCAGCTTTACAGGGGACACTGAAGCTTTCTTT.